Listed below are T cell receptor beta chains from one sample, sequenced in a study of CD8+ T cells in alopecia areata. Only in-frame clones appear in the TCRdb table, and some are missing; sequencing was by immunoSEQ multiplex PCR. Of around 82,000 clones listed, 51% were seen once; the top ten hold under 6.5%. Sequences were obtained from NKG2D-high CD8+ T cells sorted from blood. Every receptor here comes from a human donor with alopecia areata. CDR3s include the opening cysteine and the closing phenylalanine or tryptophan. Each record gives: J gene, V gene, CDR3 protein.

TRBJ2-1,TRBV28,CASSFSGDAYNEQFF
TRBJ2-7,TRBV7-8,CASSSRLADSSYEQYF
TRBJ1-5,TRBV13,CASRSSGQPQHF
TRBJ2-3,TRBV6-5,CASAPGLATDTQYF
TRBJ2-5,TRBV6-5,CASSYLLRGQETQYF
TRBJ2-7,TRBV29-1,CSVSGGSGPGEQYF
TRBJ2-7,TRBV5-1,CASSLVPDSYEQYF
TRBJ2-5,TRBV4-1,CASSPTVGETQYF
TRBJ1-2,TRBV2,CASSVDRDNYGYTF
TRBJ1-2,TRBV7-9,CASSLLGSGSTHYGYTF
TRBJ1-2,TRBV4-3,CASSQEVYGTILGYTF
TRBJ1-2,TRBV11-2,CASSRDTINGYTF
TRBJ2-3,TRBV9,CASSAGQRTDTQYF
TRBJ2-3,TRBV29-1,CSVEDPITSGRTTDTQYF
TRBJ2-6,TRBV4-1,CASSQTVSGANVLTF
TRBJ2-5,TRBV13,CASSLSSGGGETQYF
TRBJ2-7,TRBV30,CAWNVFTNGFREQYF
TRBJ2-1,TRBV7-2,CASSPAEGSSYNEQFF
TRBJ2-1,TRBV2,CASSGSLAVYNEQFF
TRBJ2-5,TRBV7-9,CASTTPGDTQETQYF
TRBJ2-5,TRBV10-3,CAISASGGPTQETQYF
TRBJ2-3,TRBV4-1,CASSQPLGATDTQYF
TRBJ2-7,TRBV29-1,CSVEDPYEQYF
TRBJ2-6,TRBV9,CASSTNRAGANVLTF
TRBJ2-1,TRBV4-1,CASSQDYSGRGEQFF
TRBJ2-5,TRBV6-9,CASSYLALRPGETQYF
TRBJ2-5,TRBV5-4,CASSLQGSETQYF
TRBJ2-5,TRBV11-2,CASSQELAGDGETQYF
TRBJ1-1,TRBV29-1,CSVEDRGTANTEAFF
TRBJ2-1,TRBV5-1,CASSNLRVAPNNEQFF
TRBJ2-2,TRBV29-1,CSVIWDKNTGELFF
TRBJ2-1,TRBV28,CASSPRGGASYNEQFF
TRBJ1-1,TRBV2,CASSVSGWVTEAFF
TRBJ1-2,TRBV30,CAWTQRGGTGNGYTF
TRBJ1-5,TRBV19,CASSIYWDSNQPQHF
TRBJ2-7,TRBV30,CAWSERSSYEQYF
TRBJ2-1,TRBV2,CASSVTSEQFF
TRBJ2-7,TRBV7-9,CASSLGQPYEQYF
TRBJ2-5,TRBV9,CASSVETSGGETQYF
TRBJ1-3,TRBV11-2,CASSLGGASGNTIYF
TRBJ2-1,TRBV29-1,CSVGVPRVDSGEQFF
TRBJ2-1,TRBV5-1,CASSSTSNEQFF
TRBJ2-7,TRBV5-1,CASSLWGGDYEQYF
TRBJ2-1,TRBV4-1,CASSQARQTGDEQFF
TRBJ1-5,TRBV4-3,CASSQDEGADQPQHF
TRBJ2-5,TRBV5-6,CASSLVAERETQYF
TRBJ1-5,TRBV10-2,CASGQPQHF
TRBJ2-3,TRBV13,CASSLGRADTQYF
TRBJ2-2,TRBV29-1,CSVEGLGFDGELFF
TRBJ2-7,TRBV6-5,CASSTTQISYEQYF
-,TRBV28,CASRYRQGAVEQYF
TRBJ2-5,TRBV29-1,CSVTSGGLQETQYF
TRBJ2-4,TRBV5-4,CASSYHLAKNIQYF
TRBJ1-5,TRBV4-3,CASSPDGYQPQHF
TRBJ2-7,TRBV7-2,CASSLDLAGGSREYF
TRBJ2-7,TRBV28,CASTTLLPGTSGTGGPYEQYF
TRBJ2-6,TRBV10-3,CAINPGQKNPSGANVLTF